Included here is one TCR beta chain sequence, with context. Here immunoSEQ multiplex PCR was the method, and the copy in TCRdb shows in-frame clones only, minus some. The sample carries a few thousand clones, nearly 70% recorded once. This entry belongs to a study of cytotoxic CD8 clonotypes in ibrutinib-treated CLL. The germline V and J ends were trimmed by 0 bases and 5 bases, with 11 bases remaining between them. The CDR3 contains 15 residues. Germline V lookup: CDR1 MGHRA, CDR2 YSYEKL. This TCR was recovered from a human donor with chronic lymphocytic leukemia. The sequenced sample was PBMCs, obtained before ibrutinib treatment. V is TRBV4-1 and J is TRBJ1-5, with D hard to call. This CDR3 reads CASSQDAAVYQPQHF. Here the CDR3 DNA reads TGCGCCAGCAGCCAAGATGCGGCAGTCTATCAGCCCCAGCATTTT.